Below, 27 T cell receptor beta chains from the same sample are listed, as sequenced in a study of identical twins. TCRdb processed the 5' RACE reads anew with MiXCR; each CDR3 protein has one entry. The data show roughly 1.6 million distinct CDR3 sequences, with under 35% seen just once and around 0.25% held by the top ten. Material for sequencing was cord blood. The receptors were sampled from a newborn girl in good health.

The V call is TRBV4-1, the J call TRBJ2-7, with D unclear. CDR1 and CDR2 from the germline V gene are MGHRA and YSYEKL. This CDR3 contains 15 residues. Trimming removed 3 bases from V and 3 bases from J, with 15 bases in between. The CDR3 protein is CASSQLLTVDYEQYF. Written as DNA, the CDR3 is TGCGCCAGCAGCCAGCTCTTGACCGTCGACTACGAGCAGTACTTC.

This clonotype appeared a few times. The rearrangement uses TRBV6-1 and TRBJ2-5; D is uncertain. V was pared by 8 bases and J by 6 bases, with 4 bases between. The CDR3 length is 9 residues. Germline CDR1 is MNHNS and CDR2 is SASEGT. The CDR3 region has the DNA TGTGCCAGCGGTCAGACCCAGTACTTC. Encoded protein: CASGQTQYF.

This clonotype was counted only a few times. V usage is TRBV7-2 and J usage is TRBJ2-1, with 15 positions matching TRBD2. The CDR3 totals 17 residues. CDR1 is SGHTA, CDR2 FQGNSA, per germline. With V trimmed by 1 base and J by 4 bases, 2 bases remained unmatched. This CDR3 is CASSLGGLAGGYNEQFF. DNA for the CDR3: TGTGCCAGCAGCTTAGGCGGACTAGCGGGAGGGTACAATGAGCAGTTCTTC.

This chain uses TRBV9 with TRBJ2-5; D remains unclear. CDR1 is SGDLS, CDR2 YYNGEE, per germline. This CDR3 has 12 amino acids. With 3 bases removed from V and 2 bases from J, the gap between germline ends came to 5 bases. The CDR3 bases are TGTGCCAGCAGCGCGGCACAAGAGACCCAGTACTTC. This gives the protein CASSAAQETQYF.

J is TRBJ2-2 and V is TRBV29-1; perhaps TRBD1 as D (6 bases). CDR3 length equals 14 residues. V was pared by 6 bases and J by 0 bases, with 11 bases between. Germline CDR1 is SQVTM and CDR2 is ANQGSEA. The CDR3 sequence: CSVGQTTNTGELFF. The CDR3 coding sequence is TGCAGCGTCGGACAGACGACGAACACCGGGGAGCTGTTTTTT.

As regards this clonotype: Germline is not matched at one junction end, which may reflect a read error. The chain joins TRBV5-1 to TRBJ1-1; 7 bases match TRBD1. Germline V gene data show CDR1 as SGHRS and CDR2 as YFSETQ. The CDR3 covers 15 residues. The CDR3 sequence: CASSPDRARNTEAFF. In nucleotides, the CDR3 is TGTGCCAGCAGTCCAGACAGGGCTAGGAACACTGAAGCTTTCTTT.

The chain combines TRBV20-1 with TRBJ2-1, with D uncertain. Trimming shortened V by 1 base and J by 5 bases, and 15 bases separated the two germline ends. This CDR3 is built from 15 residues. Germline CDR1 DFQATT, CDR2 SNEGSKA (reference sequence). As DNA, the CDR3 is TGCAGTGCTAGAGGTTCAGTTCCGCCGGACAATGAGCAGTTCTTC. It specifies CSARGSVPPDNEQFF.

In this sample, this clonotype turned up a few times. This rearrangement joins TRBV29-1 to TRBJ1-2; 7 bases are shared with TRBD1. The CDR3 sequence is 15 residues long. With V trimmed by 1 base and J by 4 bases, 9 bases remained unmatched. CDR1 is SQVTM, CDR2 ANQGSEA, per germline. The CDR3 region is CSVEGDSSIPYGYTF. CDR3 DNA sequence: TGCAGCGTTGAAGGGGACAGCTCCATTCCCTATGGCTACACCTTC. Full variable domain (rest looked up from reference TRBV29-1 and TRBJ1-2): SAVISQKPSRDICQRGTSLTIQCQVDSQVTMMFWYRQQPGQSLTLIATANQGSEATYESGFVIDKFPISRPNLTFSTLTVSNMSPEDSSIYLCSVEGDSSIPYGYTFGSGTRLTVV.

Notes on this clonotype: Relative to the germline gene, one junction end is altered; a read error may explain this. The chain links TRBV12-3 or TRBV12-4 to TRBJ1-5; maybe TRBD1 (5 bases). This CDR3 comprises 21 residues. As DNA, the CDR3 is TGTGCCAGCAGTTACCCGAGGTTGGGGCAGGGCCCGAACCCGAGCAATCAGCCCCGGCATTTT. It codes for CASSYPRLGQGPNPSNQPRHF.

This clonotype was seen a few times. The chain carries TRBV10-3 and TRBJ1-1; 7 bases are shared with TRBD1. The CDR3 sequence is 13 residues long. Per the germline V gene, CDR1 is ENHRY and CDR2 is SYGVKD. After removal of 11 bases from V and 1 base from J, the junction contained 7 bases not matched to a gene. CDR3 region: CAACGQENTEAFF. CDR3 nucleotide sequence: TGTGCCGCCTGCGGACAGGAGAACACTGAAGCTTTCTTT.

V usage is TRBV7-9 and J usage is TRBJ2-7; TRBD1 matches 7 bases. This CDR3 spans 14 amino acids. Per the germline V gene, CDR1 is SEHNR and CDR2 is FQNEAQ (reference sequence). The V segment lost 5 bases and the J segment 5 bases; nucleotides outside the gene matches: 9. The CDR3 DNA follows: TGTGCCAGCAGCGAAGGGACAGTTGCTAACGAGCAGTACTTC. Its protein product is CASSEGTVANEQYF.

This clonotype was recorded only once. The V and J genes are TRBV6-4 and TRBJ2-1; 7 bases line up with TRBD1. With 3 bases clipped from V and 4 bases from J, the junction kept 12 bases outside the gene matches. The CDR3 length is 17 residues. From germline, CDR1 is MRHNA and CDR2 SNTAGT. The CDR3 region is CASSEGEGGIWYNEQFF. The CDR3 DNA reads TGTGCCAGCAGTGAGGGGGAAGGGGGCATCTGGTACAATGAGCAGTTCTTC.

This clonotype was detected only a few times. CDR3 residues: CASSYSGGTSGYNEQFF. CDR3 coding DNA: TGTGCCAGCAGTTACTCCGGTGGGACTAGCGGGTACAATGAGCAGTTCTTC. The rearrangement joins TRBV6-5 to TRBJ2-1, with TRBD2 matching 12 bases. The CDR3 totals 17 residues. Unmatched junction bases numbered 4, after V lost 0 bases and J lost 4 bases. Germline CDR1 reads MNHEY; CDR2 reads SVGAGI.

The chain is built from TRBV12-3 or TRBV12-4 and TRBJ2-3; no definite D call. This CDR3 region has 14 residues. Between the trimmed V and J ends, which lost 3 bases and 8 bases, there was a span of 15 bases. As DNA, the CDR3 is TGTGCCAGCAGTTTCCCGGACCCCCTCGGTACGCAGTATTTT. It is translated as CASSFPDPLGTQYF.

This clonotype was seen more than once but under ten times. The rearrangement links TRBV6-6 to TRBJ2-1; 8 nucleotides match TRBD2. This CDR3 comprises 16 residues. V lost 4 bases and J lost 4; bases outside the gene matches: 9. Germline assignment: CDR1 MNHNY and CDR2 SVGAGI (reference sequence). CDR3 amino acids: CASSSPGLGTYNEQFF. CDR3 DNA sequence: TGTGCCAGCAGTTCCCCGGGACTAGGGACTTACAATGAGCAGTTCTTC.

This clonotype was counted a few times. V usage is TRBV5-1 and J usage is TRBJ1-2; D ambiguous. There are 12 residues in the CDR3. The germline CDR1 and CDR2 sequences are SGHRS and YFSETQ. V lost 0 bases, J lost 10 bases, and 10 bases lay in between. The CDR3 sequence: CASSLVGKIYTF. The CDR3, as DNA: TGCGCCAGCAGCTTGGTTGGCAAAATCTACACCTTC.

This chain connects TRBV20-1 to TRBJ1-1; 7 bases line up with TRBD1. V lost 6 bases and J lost 1; bases outside the gene matches: 5. Germline CDR1 reads DFQATT; CDR2 reads SNEGSKA (reference sequence). The CDR3 is 13 amino acids. The CDR3 DNA sequence: TGCAGTGCCACAGGGGCGGGGAACACTGAAGCTTTCTTT. Encoded protein: CSATGAGNTEAFF.

This clonotype was observed a few times. The chain has TRBV6-5 and TRBJ2-3; 8 nucleotides align to TRBD1. Germline-derived CDR1 and CDR2 are MNHEY and SVGAGI. With V trimmed by 0 bases and J by 1 base, 6 bases remained unmatched. The CDR3 sequence is 17 residues long. CDR3 amino acids: CASSYSGQAPRTDTQYF. DNA of the CDR3: TGTGCCAGCAGTTACTCGGGACAGGCGCCTCGCACAGATACGCAGTATTTT.

This clonotype was found once. This chain links TRBV7-2 with TRBJ2-7, with TRBD2 as a possible D gene (5 bases). The end of the DNA is better explained by TRBJ2-4, so the J call may be wrong. CDR1 and CDR2 from the germline V gene are SGHTA and FQGNSA. The CDR3 has 15 residues. The CDR3, as DNA: TGTGCCAGCAGCTTATCATATGAGCGGACGGACATTCAGTACTTC. It codes for CASSLSYERTDIQYF.

The chain links TRBV18 to TRBJ2-1; D gene unclear. V lost 3 bases and J lost 5, with 8 bases in between. Germline V gene lookup returns CDR1 KGHSH and CDR2 LQKENI. The CDR3 spans 13 residues. In nucleotides, the CDR3 is TGTGCCAGCTCACCCCTGGAACACAATGAGCAGTTCTTC. This translates into CASSPLEHNEQFF.

The rearrangement joins TRBV6-5 to TRBJ2-3, with TRBD2 matching 11 bases. This CDR3 has 15 residues. Trimming cost V 7 bases and J 4 bases; bases outside gene matches: 7. Per germline, CDR1 MNHEY and CDR2 SVGAGI. CDR3 DNA: TGTGCCAGCACCATAGCGGGAGGGGGGGCAGATACGCAGTATTTT. It specifies CASTIAGGGADTQYF.

This clonotype was detected only a few times. V gene TRBV6-6 combines with J gene TRBJ1-2, with a weak D call TRBD1 (5 bases). Trimming removed 0 bases at V and 4 bases at J, with 12 bases between. The germline V gene has CDR1 MNHNY and CDR2 SVGAGI (reference sequence). CDR3 length: 15 amino acids. CDR3 sequence reads: CASSYSQGPPYGYTF. The CDR3 region has the DNA TGTGCCAGCAGTTACTCTCAGGGACCACCCTATGGCTACACCTTC.

The chain is built from TRBV20-1 and TRBJ2-1; a possible D gene is TRBD2 (5 bases). V shed 0 bases and J shed 9 bases, with 15 bases lying between them. CDR1 is DFQATT and CDR2 is SNEGSKA in the germline V gene (reference sequence). This CDR3 region has 14 residues. The CDR3 is CSAREEEEVGEQFF. The CDR3 DNA reads TGCAGTGCTAGAGAAGAGGAGGAGGTCGGTGAGCAGTTCTTC.

The V and J genes are TRBV20-1 and TRBJ2-3, with 8 bases identical to TRBD2. CDR3 length equals 15 residues. Looked up from germline, CDR1 is DFQATT and CDR2 is SNEGSKA (reference sequence). After removal of 5 bases from V and 2 bases from J, the junction contained 9 bases not matched to a gene. The CDR3 is CSAELAVGNTDTQYF. DNA of the CDR3: TGCAGTGCTGAACTAGCGGTGGGGAACACAGATACGCAGTATTTT.

J is TRBJ2-4 and V is TRBV7-2; D perhaps matches TRBD1 (5 bases). CDR1 is SGHTA, CDR2 FQGNSA, per germline. CDR3 length equals 16 residues. V dropped 6 bases and J dropped 13 bases, with 28 bases sitting between them. For the CDR3, the DNA is TGTGCCAGCAGACCCCCAGGGATTCGCACCTACAATGAGCAGTACTTC. Protein product: CASRPPGIRTYNEQYF.

This chain uses TRBV4-1 with TRBJ1-5; 8 positions match TRBD1. J was trimmed by 3 bases and V by 0 bases; bases with no gene match: 7. The CDR3 has 17 amino acids. Germline CDR1 MGHRA, CDR2 YSYEKL. CDR3 DNA: TGCGCCAGCAGCCAAGACTACAGGGGGAGGGTCAATCAGCCCCAGCATTTT. Translation: CASSQDYRGRVNQPQHF.

This chain joins TRBV12-3 or TRBV12-4 and TRBJ2-1; TRBD1 is a possible D gene (5 bases). Trimming shortened V by 1 base and J by 9 bases, and 13 bases separated the two germline ends. The length of the CDR3 is 14 residues. Here the CDR3 reads CASSLEGWGGEQFF. The CDR3 bases are TGTGCCAGCAGTTTAGAGGGGTGGGGTGGTGAGCAGTTCTTC.